A selection of T cell receptor beta chains follows, all from one sample in a study of T cell responses to AZD1222 COVID-19 vaccine. Produced via immunoSEQ multiplex PCR; TCRdb's table is partial and in-frame only. The sample includes about 120,000 clones, about 90% of them seen just once. Here the sequenced sample was peripheral blood, taken on day 0 of AZD1222 vaccination. The receptors originated from an adult in good health. Each CDR3 is given with its conserved first and last residue. D genes are given only for firm matches. Not all rows give a size; the values are once, few, many and, for expanded clones, a class.

D	J	V	size	DNA	CDR3
TRBD1	TRBJ1-5	TRBV3-1/TRBV3-2	-	TGTGCCAGCAGCCAAGCGACAGGGGGTCAGCCCCAGCATTTT	CASSQATGGQPQHF
-	TRBJ1-1	TRBV19	few	TGTGCCAGTACCACCCCGGGGATCGACAGGGAAGCTTTCTTT	CASTTPGIDREAFF
-	TRBJ1-3	TRBV5-1	once	TGCGCCAGCAGCTTGGCCGCTCAGCCTGGAAACACCATATATTTT	CASSLAAQPGNTIYF
-	TRBJ2-3	TRBV6-5	-	TGTGCCAGCAGTCAGACCCGTCAAGAGGATACGCAGTATTTT	CASSQTRQEDTQYF
-	TRBJ2-1	TRBV11-2	-	TGTGCCAGCAGCTTAGGTCGTAGAGTCCGCTCCTACAATGAGCAGTTCTTC	CASSLGRRVRSYNEQFF
TRBD1	TRBJ1-5	TRBV30	-	TGTGCCTGGGCGGACAGGGCACATCAGCCCCAGCATTTT	CAWADRAHQPQHF
-	TRBJ2-2	TRBV10-3	-	TGTGCCATCCAAACTCCAGACAGCTACACCGGGGAGCTGTTTTTT	CAIQTPDSYTGELFF
TRBD1	TRBJ2-7	TRBV27	few	TGTGCCAGCAGTTCCCGGGACAGGGCCTACGAGCAGTACTTC	CASSSRDRAYEQYF
TRBD1	TRBJ1-1	TRBV12-3/TRBV12-4	-	TGTGCCAGCAAGGGACAGGGATGGACTGAAGCTTTCTTT	CASKGQGWTEAFF
-	TRBJ1-3	TRBV30	-	TGTGCCTGGACCACCTCTGGAAACACCATATATTTT	CAWTTSGNTIYF
-	TRBJ1-2	TRBV4-1	-	TGCGCCAGCAGCCAAGAAGGGCAGGGGATGACCTATGGCTACACCTTC	CASSQEGQGMTYGYTF
TRBD2	TRBJ2-6	TRBV19	-	TGTGCCAGTAGTTTGGGACTAGCGGGAGCTGGGGCCAACGTCCTGACTTTC	CASSLGLAGAGANVLTF
-	TRBJ2-1	TRBV25-1	once	TGTGCCAGCAGTCCGAGGGAATTGGGCAATGAGCAGTTCTTC	CASSPRELGNEQFF
TRBD1	TRBJ1-1	TRBV5-6	-	TGTGCCAGCAGGTTGATGACAGGGTGGGGGAACACTGAAGCTTTCTTT	CASRLMTGWGNTEAFF
TRBD2	TRBJ2-3	TRBV3-1/TRBV3-2	-	TGTGCCAGCAGTCTTAGACTAGCGGTAGATACGCAGTATTTT	CASSLRLAVDTQYF
-	TRBJ2-7	TRBV2	-	TGTGCCAGCAGTGCCGGCCACCCTTACCAGCAGTACTTC	CASSAGHPYQQYF
-	TRBJ1-5	TRBV28	-	TGTGCCAGCAGTTTCGGTAGCAATCAGCCCCAGCATTTT	CASSFGSNQPQHF
TRBD2	TRBJ2-7	TRBV7-2	-	TGTGCCAGCAGCTTAGTAGGTAGCGGGAGTTACGAGCAGTACTTC	CASSLVGSGSYEQYF
-	TRBJ1-2	TRBV6-5	-	TGTGCCAGCAGTTACGACGGGAACTATGGCTACACCTTC	CASSYDGNYGYTF
TRBD2	TRBJ2-7	TRBV2	once	TGTGCCAGCAGGGCCCCGGGACTAGCGGGGGTCTACGAGCAGTACTTC	CASRAPGLAGVYEQYF
-	TRBJ2-2	TRBV19	-	TGTGCCAGTAGTCAACTAGCGAACACCGGGGAGCTGTTTTTT	CASSQLANTGELFF
TRBD2	TRBJ2-7	TRBV7-3	once	TGTGCCAGCAGCCTTAGCGGGAGGGCCTCCTACGAGCAGTACTTC	CASSLSGRASYEQYF
TRBD2	TRBJ2-1	TRBV27	-	TGTGCCAGCAGTTTGAAGCGGGACGGCGGGACTGCTAACAATGAGCAGTTCTTC	CASSLKRDGGTANNEQFF
TRBD1	TRBJ1-2	TRBV19	-	TGTGCCAGTAGCTCCGACTCAAACAGGGGGCTAATAGGGGGCTACACCTTC	CASSSDSNRGLIGGYTF
-	TRBJ2-7	TRBV11-1	-	TGTGCCAGCAGCCCCTCCGTCGGTCCCTACGAGCAGTACTTC	CASSPSVGPYEQYF
-	TRBJ1-2	TRBV3-1/TRBV3-2	-	TGTGCCAGCAGCGGACTCCACCGGAACTATGGCTACACCTTC	CASSGLHRNYGYTF
-	TRBJ2-7	TRBV9	-	TGTGCCAGCAGCCCTCTCGGGACACCCTACGAGCAGTACTTC	CASSPLGTPYEQYF
-	TRBJ2-7	TRBV5-1	few	TGCGCCAGCAGAAAGAATGGACAGCCCTACGAGCAGTACTTC	CASRKNGQPYEQYF
-	TRBJ2-3	TRBV2	-	TGTGCCAGCAGATTAGGGGTTAGCACAGATACGCAGTATTTT	CASRLGVSTDTQYF
-	TRBJ1-5	TRBV9	once	TGTGCCAGCAGCACCCGGGGCGAAGGGCAGCCCCAGCATTTT	CASSTRGEGQPQHF
-	TRBJ1-5	TRBV6-1	-	TGTGCCAGCAGTGAAGGGACAACGAGCAATCAGCCCCAGCATTTT	CASSEGTTSNQPQHF
-	TRBJ1-1	TRBV5-4	-	TGTGCCAGCAGCAACCTCCTCGGGCCTGAACAGAACACTGAAGCTTTCTTT	CASSNLLGPEQNTEAFF
TRBD2	TRBJ2-2	TRBV4-1	-	TGCGCCAGCAGCCAAGACCCTAGCGGGCCCCTCCAGGAGCTGTTTTTT	CASSQDPSGPLQELFF
TRBD2	TRBJ2-5	TRBV7-8	-	TGTGCCAGCAGCTGGAGCGGGACGCGTCGGGGGACAGAGACCCAGTACTTC	CASSWSGTRRGTETQYF
-	TRBJ2-7	TRBV19	-	TGTGCCAGTAGTCCGGGGGCCTACGAGCAGTACTTC	CASSPGAYEQYF
-	TRBJ2-7	TRBV5-6	-	TGTGCCAGCAGCTTGGGACTTCAGTACGAGCAGTACTTC	CASSLGLQYEQYF
-	TRBJ2-7	TRBV7-9	few	TGTGCCAGCAGCCGGGATCATACATCCTACGAGCAGTACTTC	CASSRDHTSYEQYF
-	TRBJ1-3	TRBV7-6	once	TGTGCCAGCAGCTTAGGAGCAGGGAGAATAACTGGAAACACCATATATTTT	CASSLGAGRITGNTIYF
-	TRBJ1-6	TRBV27	once	TGTGCCAGCAGTACCCCGGGGCCTCATAATTCACCCCTCCACTTT	CASSTPGPHNSPLHF
-	TRBJ1-2	TRBV6-5	-	TGTGCCAGCAGTTACGAGGGGCTGGGTCCTGGCGGCTACACCTTC	CASSYEGLGPGGYTF
-	TRBJ2-1	TRBV2	-	TGTGCCAGCATCAGGCCCCCGACGTCCTACAATGAGCAGTTCTTC	CASIRPPTSYNEQFF
-	TRBJ2-1	TRBV3-1/TRBV3-2	-	TGTGCCAGCTCGCTGCGCGGGGATTACAATGAGCAGTTCTTC	CASSLRGDYNEQFF